The rows below give T cell receptor beta chains drawn from one sample of a study of cytomegalovirus exposure and HLA in healthy donors. The table came from immunoSEQ multiplex PCR; TCRdb's copy has only in-frame clones and leaves some out. In the table there are some 240,000 clones, less than 90% of which are singletons. The sample comprised PBMCs. The source is a woman under 30 in good health and CMV-seronegative. CDR3s include the opening cysteine and the closing phenylalanine or tryptophan. A D gene is named only where the DNA matches it firmly. The size entry is marked missing in some rows and otherwise reads once, few, many or a size class.

V	size	J	length	D	CDR3	DNA
TRBV6-5	NA	TRBJ1-4	14	NA	CASTAAQGREKLFF	TGTGCCAGCACCGCCGCGCAGGGGAGAGAAAAACTGTTTTTT
TRBV6-1	few	TRBJ1-1	15	NA	CASSEARGMNTEAFF	TGTGCCAGCAGTGAAGCGCGGGGCATGAACACTGAAGCTTTCTTT
TRBV27	NA	TRBJ1-1	13	NA	CASSSTPGTEAFF	TGTGCCAGCAGTTCGACCCCAGGCACTGAAGCTTTCTTT
TRBV7-3	NA	TRBJ2-1	14	TRBD2	CASSTAGTSGEQFF	TGTGCCAGCAGCACGGCCGGGACTAGCGGTGAGCAGTTCTTC
TRBV9	few	TRBJ2-7	15	TRBD2	CASSVESGGPYEQYF	TGTGCCAGCAGCGTAGAATCGGGAGGGCCATACGAGCAGTACTTC
TRBV5-1	NA	TRBJ1-1	14	NA	CASSLTEMNTEAFF	TGCGCCAGCAGCTTGACTGAGATGAACACTGAAGCTTTCTTT
TRBV9	few	TRBJ1-2	15	NA	CASSVGSLDRYGYTF	TGTGCCAGCAGCGTAGGCTCCCTCGACCGCTATGGCTACACCTTC
TRBV7-2	NA	TRBJ2-1	12	NA	CASSLTSVERFF	TGTGCCAGCAGCTTAACTTCTGTAGAGCGGTTCTTC
TRBV15	NA	TRBJ1-2	15	TRBD1	CATSRPQQGLYGYTF	TGTGCCACCAGCAGACCTCAACAGGGGCTCTATGGCTACACCTTC
TRBV9	NA	TRBJ2-5	13	NA	CASSGAYQETQYF	TGTGCCAGCAGCGGGGCGTACCAAGAGACCCAGTACTTC